Reported below is one T cell receptor (beta chain). Its antigen is not identified. Use of 60 Vbeta and 13 Jbeta primers characterized the PCR. TCRdb keeps only in-frame clones here, not all; method: immunoSEQ multiplex PCR. Found here are some 120,000 clones, 75% to 90% of them singletons; the top ten hold over 2.5%. The data stem from a study of cytomegalovirus exposure and HLA in healthy donors. Study background: Earlier results showed roughly 110 million unique TCR beta sequences derived from about 179 million T cells. Study-level points and caveats: In a later analysis, donors in an Asian-associated ancestry cluster reportedly had fewer N-insertions in productive TCRs than the cohort mean.

The CDR3 consists of 12 residues. Per germline, CDR1 MDHEN and CDR2 SYDVKM. The germline V and J ends were trimmed by 1 base and 11 bases, with 11 bases remaining between them. The sequence derives from a male donor in good health and CMV-seronegative. V and J are TRBV28 and TRBJ1-1; D gene unclear. Sequencing was performed on PBMCs. CDR3 protein: CASSLLSLEAFF. CDR3 DNA sequence: TGTGCCAGCAGTTTATTATCCCTTGAGGCTTTCTTT.